A selection of T cell receptor beta chains follows, all from one sample in a study of blood T cell repertoires in COVID-19. Clones were sequenced by immunoSEQ multiplex PCR, and TCRdb holds only the in-frame ones, with some missing. The sample has about 310,000 clones, around 90% seen once. Source material: peripheral blood. The receptor source for this set is a woman between 40 and 55 years old with COVID-19, enrolled during active disease. Each CDR3 is given with its conserved first and last residue. A D gene is named only where the DNA matches it firmly. The size entry is marked missing in some rows and otherwise reads once, few, many or a size class.

v_call	j_call	d_call	clone_size	cdr3_aa	cdr3_nt
TRBV3-1/TRBV3-2	TRBJ2-1	TRBD2	.	CASSQDGLAGIHNEQFF	TGTGCCAGCAGCCAAGATGGCCTAGCGGGGATTCACAATGAGCAGTTCTTC
TRBV9	TRBJ2-1	.	once	CASSVEGRGNEQFF	TGTGCCAGCAGCGTAGAGGGCAGGGGCAATGAGCAGTTCTTC
TRBV11-3	TRBJ2-1	TRBD2	.	CASSFTKTSGRQFF	TGTGCCAGCAGCTTCACAAAGACTAGCGGGAGACAGTTCTTC
TRBV28	TRBJ2-1	.	.	CASGAGRLQFF	TGTGCCAGCGGGGCCGGTCGGCTGCAGTTCTTC
TRBV7-6	TRBJ2-5	TRBD1	once	CASSPWGTGTAKETQYF	TGTGCCAGCAGCCCTTGGGGGACAGGGACTGCTAAAGAGACCCAGTACTTC
TRBV9	TRBJ2-7	.	.	CASSVDGYSYEQYF	TGTGCCAGCAGCGTAGACGGTTACTCCTACGAGCAGTACTTC
TRBV3-1/TRBV3-2	TRBJ1-2	.	once	CASSQPLGLHGYTF	TGTGCCAGCAGCCAACCCTTGGGCCTGCATGGCTACACCTTC
TRBV6-2/TRBV6-3	TRBJ2-7	.	few	CASSLAIPYEQYF	TGTGCCAGCAGCCTTGCGATCCCCTACGAGCAGTACTTC
TRBV15	TRBJ1-2	.	.	CATSRAGRGNYGYTF	TGTGCCACCAGCAGAGCCGGCCGGGGGAACTATGGCTACACCTTC
TRBV5-5	TRBJ2-2	.	once	CASSLEQGNTGELFF	TGTGCCAGCAGCTTGGAACAGGGAAACACCGGGGAGCTGTTTTTT
TRBV9	TRBJ1-5	TRBD1	.	CASSVAPTGSDQPQHF	TGTGCCAGCAGCGTCGCCCCGACAGGGTCAGATCAGCCCCAGCATTTT
TRBV7-9	TRBJ1-3	.	.	CASSLLQTSGNTIYF	TGTGCCAGCAGCTTACTACAGACCTCTGGAAACACCATATATTTT
TRBV19	TRBJ1-6	TRBD1	.	CASSTPRQGSSPLHF	TGTGCCAGTAGTACCCCCCGACAGGGGAGTTCACCCCTCCACTTT